This T cell receptor (beta chain) was identified in a study of T cell responses to AZD1222 COVID-19 vaccine. Germline V gene data show CDR1 as KGHDR and CDR2 as SFDVKD. Trimming cost V 3 bases and J 4 bases; bases outside gene matches: 6. This CDR3 spans 16 amino acids. Only in-frame clones appear in the TCRdb table, and some are missing; sequencing was by immunoSEQ multiplex PCR. This repertoire shows 95,000 to 150,000 clones, under 90% found once; its top ten account for less than 4.5%. About this clone itself: Its antigen remains unidentified.

Findings of the study overall: White British ancestry dominated among donors, who included more females, and clonal diversity was possibly underestimated. Targets within unmutated variant regions were reportedly found for nearly half of spike-specific TCRs.

The chain is built from TRBV24-1 and TRBJ1-5, with 9 bases lining up with TRBD1. This sequence originates from an adult in good health. The sequencing here drew on peripheral blood, taken on day 0 of AZD1222 vaccination. CDR3 in amino acids: CATSDPGTGINQPQHF. In DNA form, the CDR3 reads TGTGCCACCAGTGATCCCGGGACAGGGATAAATCAGCCCCAGCATTTT.